This is a list of T cell receptor beta chains from one sample in a study of human T cells and chemical hapten exposure. Each CDR3 protein gets one entry after TCRdb re-called the RACE reads with MiXCR. Of some 42,000 distinct CDR3 sequences in the sample, roughly a tenth were seen once. The input for sequencing was whole blood, taken in connection with sensitization to the hapten diphenylcyclopropenone (DPC). The receptors originated from a young woman with alopecia areata. Some clones in this sample may be carry-over from other donors' samples. CDR3s include the opening cysteine and the closing phenylalanine or tryptophan. Each record gives: V gene, clone size, D gene, J gene, CDR3 length, CDR3 DNA, CDR3 protein. The D gene is left open where the match is weak. Clone size is given for some rows only: seen once, a few or many times, or a class if the clone is expanded.

TRBV7-9	few	TRBD1	TRBJ1-1	13	TGTGCCAGCAGCGCACAGGGGTACACTGAAGCTTTCTTT	CASSAQGYTEAFF
TRBV4-1	few	-	TRBJ2-7	14	TGCGCCAGCAGCCGGGTTAAGGGATCCTACGAGCAGTACTTC	CASSRVKGSYEQYF
TRBV19	few	-	TRBJ2-7	16	TGTGCCAGTAGTCCCCGGGGCCGGGACACTATAGGCGAGCAGTACTTC	CASSPRGRDTIGEQYF
TRBV6-5	-	-	TRBJ1-6	14	TGTGCCAGCAGTTACGGAGCACAGGGCTCACCCCTCCACTTT	CASSYGAQGSPLHF
TRBV7-9	-	-	TRBJ2-2	15	TGTGCCAGCACCCTCCGGGACACTAACACCGGGGAGCTGTTTTTT	CASTLRDTNTGELFF
TRBV5-1	medium-sized	-	TRBJ2-5	15	TGCGCCAGCAGCCCCTGGGACGGCGCGAAAGAGACCCAGTACTTC	CASSPWDGAKETQYF
TRBV3-1	few	-	TRBJ2-1	15	TGTGCCAGCAGCCAAACAAAGGGCCCCTACAATGAGCAGTTCTTC	CASSQTKGPYNEQFF
TRBV15	few	-	TRBJ2-1	15	TGTGCCACCAGCAACGAACGGACCATCTACAATGAGCAGTTCTTC	CATSNERTIYNEQFF
TRBV7-3	few	TRBD2	TRBJ2-1	16	TGTGCCAGCAGCGCCTCACTAGCGGGGGGGCCCAATGAGCAGTTCTTC	CASSASLAGGPNEQFF
TRBV6-2/TRBV6-3	few	-	TRBJ2-5	12	TGTGCCAGCAGTTCGCCAGACAGGAAAGGGTACTTC	CASSSPDRKGYF
TRBV12-3/TRBV12-4	few	-	TRBJ2-3	16	TGTGCCAGCAGCTCTAATCGAGGTAGCGGCACAGATACGCAGTATTTT	CASSSNRGSGTDTQYF
TRBV6-2/TRBV6-3	many	-	TRBJ1-5	15	TGTGCCAGCAGTTACTCGCGGCGCGGCGATCAGCCCCAGCATTTT	CASSYSRRGDQPQHF
TRBV19	many	-	TRBJ1-4	13	TGTGCCAGTAGCGGGACTAATAATGAAAAACTGTTTTTT	CASSGTNNEKLFF
TRBV4-3	many	-	TRBJ1-1	15	TGCGCCAGCAGCCAAGATCCCTCGGGTAAAACTGAAGCTTTCTTT	CASSQDPSGKTEAFF
TRBV12-3/TRBV12-4	few	TRBD2	TRBJ2-7	14	TGTGCCAGCAGTTTTTCTAGCGGGGCCTACGAGCAGTACTTC	CASSFSSGAYEQYF
TRBV19	many	TRBD1	TRBJ1-2	14	TGTGCCAGTAGTTCCGGGACAGGGGTATATGGCTACACCTTC	CASSSGTGVYGYTF
TRBV10-3	few	-	TRBJ2-3	14	TGTGCCATCAAGCTGGGCAGTAACACAGATACGCAGTATTTT	CAIKLGSNTDTQYF
TRBV18	many	-	TRBJ2-3	11	TGTGCCAGCACGTACACAGATACGCAGTATTTT	CASTYTDTQYF
TRBV12-3/TRBV12-4	many	TRBD1	TRBJ1-6	15	TGTGCCAGCAGACAGGGGGGGACCGGGCCTCCACCCCTCCACTTT	CASRQGGTGPPPLHF
TRBV7-9	-	-	TRBJ2-2	14	TGTGCCAGCAGCTTGGGGAGGAACACCGGGGAGCTGTTTTTT	CASSLGRNTGELFF
TRBV7-9	-	-	TRBJ2-3	14	TGTGCCAGCAGCTCCTACCGGAGCACAGATACGCAGTATTTT	CASSSYRSTDTQYF
TRBV12-3/TRBV12-4	many	-	TRBJ1-1	13	TGTGCCAGCAGTTTCTGGGGGAACACTGAAGCTTTCTTT	CASSFWGNTEAFF
TRBV15	many	TRBD1	TRBJ1-1	16	TGTGCCACCAGCAGAGATCTGGGACAGGGGAACACTGAAGCTTTCTTT	CATSRDLGQGNTEAFF